A single sample is the source of the 20 T cell receptor beta chains below, sequenced in a study of T cells in Graves' hyperthyroidism and ophthalmopathy. Amplification of TCR beta CDR3 regions used RNA as the template. HTBI primers were employed in a first-round RT-PCR of the TCR CDR3. TCRdb processed the multiplex PCR reads anew with MiXCR; each CDR3 protein has one entry. The sample carries roughly 170,000 distinct CDR3 sequences, over 8% recorded once. Sequences were obtained from blood. The receptors originated from a woman between 18 and 29 years old with Graves' hyperthyroidism that later progressed to Graves' ophthalmopathy.

The table lists this clonotype with many counts. The gene calls are TRBV7-2 and TRBJ2-3, with D uncertain. V was pared by 1 base and J by 6 bases, with 17 bases between. CDR3 size: 16 residues. Germline-derived CDR1 and CDR2 are SGHTA and FQGNSA. The CDR3 is CASSLGPRWDADTQYF. In DNA form, the CDR3 reads TGTGCCAGCAGCTTAGGCCCCAGATGGGATGCGGATACGCAGTATTTT.

This clonotype has at least ten counts. V is TRBV5-1 and J is TRBJ2-4, with TRBD1 as a possible D gene (6 bases). Germline assignment: CDR1 SGHRS and CDR2 YFSETQ. The CDR3 sequence is 14 residues long. V lost 5 bases to trimming and J lost 7 bases, with 16 bases between them. CDR3: CASRNDRRGNIQYF. The CDR3, as DNA: TGCGCCAGCAGGAACGACAGAAGGGGGAACATTCAGTACTTC.

The V call is TRBV29-1, the J call TRBJ2-1; TRBD1 matches 9 bases. Losses at the gene ends were 4 bases for V and 5 bases for J; bases not matched to a gene: 6. This CDR3 spans 14 amino acids. Germline CDR1 and CDR2: SQVTM and ANQGSEA. The CDR3 coding sequence is TGCAGCGTTGGGACAGGGGAGTTAGACAATGAGCAGTTCTTC. It encodes CSVGTGELDNEQFF.

This clonotype showed up just a few times. The chain has TRBV5-8 and TRBJ2-1, with a tentative D call TRBD2 (5 bases). The germline CDR1 and CDR2 sequences are SGHTS and YDEGEE. This CDR3 region has 14 residues. The V and J ends lost 4 bases and 9 bases respectively, with 17 bases between them. Here the CDR3 reads CASSNGLGGFEQFF. CDR3 DNA: TGTGCCAGCAGCAACGGACTGGGCGGTTTTGAGCAGTTCTTC.

V is TRBV6-5 and J is TRBJ2-1; D not resolved. The CDR3 runs 16 residues. Germline CDR1 reads MNHEY; CDR2 reads SVGAGI. Trimming took 0 bases from V and 8 from J, leaving 17 bases between them. The DNA of the CDR3 is TGTGCCAGCAGTTACTCGAGCCCCCCCCCGGCGGATGAGCAGTTCTTC. As protein: CASSYSSPPPADEQFF.

A word on this clonotype: Given a much more abundant clone one base away, this may be a read error. This chain joins TRBV7-8 and TRBJ2-3; D is ambiguous. V lost 2 bases, J lost 4 bases, and 10 bases lay in between. The germline V gene has CDR1 SGHVS and CDR2 FQNEAQ. The CDR3 covers 14 residues. The CDR3 here is CASSLNLPADTQYF. As DNA, the CDR3 is TGTGCCAGCAGCTTAAATCTGCCGGCAGATACGCAGTATTTT.

The chain couples TRBV3-1 to TRBJ2-5; D might be TRBD1 (6 bases). The V end was cut by 1 base, the J end by 9 bases, with 15 bases between. The CDR3 totals 14 residues. CDR1 and CDR2 (germline): LGHDT, YNNKEL (reference sequence). The CDR3 reads CASSQGGRAGAQYF. In DNA form, the CDR3 reads TGTGCCAGCAGCCAAGGAGGGCGGGCAGGGGCCCAGTACTTC.

The chain has TRBV5-1 and TRBJ2-3; 9 bases fit TRBD2. The junction had 6 bases not matched to a gene; V was cut back by 0 bases and J by 1 base. Germline V gene data show CDR1 as SGHRS and CDR2 as YFSETQ. This CDR3 is built from 17 residues. The CDR3 coding sequence is TGCGCCAGCAGCTTGGCCGCGATAGCGGGAGGCACAGATACGCAGTATTTT. This translates into CASSLAAIAGGTDTQYF. The variable domain in full, completed from reference TRBV5-1 and TRBJ2-3, reads KAGVTQTPRYLIKTRGQQVTLSCSPISGHRSVSWYQQTPGQGLQFLFEYFSETQRNKGNFPGRFSGRQFSNSRSEMNVSTLELGDSALYLCASSLAAIAGGTDTQYFGPGTRLTVL.

The table lists this clonotype with many counts. This chain connects TRBV6-5 to TRBJ2-7, with TRBD1 matching over 7 bases. The CDR3 has 15 amino acids. V dropped 1 base and J dropped 3; count of bases not matched to a gene: 6. CDR1 and CDR2 (germline): MNHEY, SVGAGI. The CDR3 bases are TGTGCCAGCAGTTACTACTCCGGGACAGACTACGAGCAGTACTTC. Translation: CASSYYSGTDYEQYF.

About this clonotype: This could be a read error, since a much larger clone is one nucleotide away. V gene TRBV12-3 or TRBV12-4 combines with J gene TRBJ2-1; the D gene is possibly TRBD2 (6 bases). The CDR3 covers 14 residues. In DNA form, the CDR3 reads TGTGCCGTCAGTATCGGGAGCTCCTGCAATGAGCAGTTCTTC. This encodes CAVSIGSSCNEQFF.

On this clonotype itself: Just one base apart from a much larger clone, this may be a read error. Here the CDR3 omits its conserved ending phenylalanine or tryptophan, so a read error is the likely source. CDR3 DNA sequence: TGTGCCAGCAGCAAACTCCAGGGGAAATCCTACGAGCAGTACTCC. This encodes CASSKLQGKSYEQYS. The chain recombines TRBV7-2 with TRBJ2-7; D is perhaps TRBD1 (6 bases). Germline CDR1 and CDR2: SGHTA and FQGNSA. Deletions cut 5 bases from V and 1 base from J, with 15 bases between. CDR3 length equals 15 residues.

This rearrangement joins TRBV9 to TRBJ1-2; 11 bases agree with TRBD1. The germline gives CDR1 SGDLS, CDR2 YYNGEE. CDR3 length: 14 residues. V lost 4 bases and J lost 4; bases outside the gene matches: 3. DNA of the CDR3: TGTGCCAGCAGCAAGGGACAGGGGGTCTATGGCTACACCTTC. Amino acid sequence: CASSKGQGVYGYTF.

This clonotype has at least ten counts. The J gene is TRBJ2-1, the V gene TRBV12-5; D remains unclear. V shed 1 base and J shed 9 bases, with 7 bases lying between them. This CDR3 comprises 12 residues. Germline CDR1 is LGHNT and CDR2 is FRNRAP. The CDR3 DNA is TGTGCTAGTGGTTTGGGCACCACTGAGCAGTTCTTC. Protein sequence: CASGLGTTEQFF.

This clonotype appeared many times. V usage is TRBV9 and J usage is TRBJ1-1; weak D call: TRBD1 (6 bases). The CDR3 runs 15 residues. Between the trimmed V and J ends, which lost 3 bases and 4 bases, there was a span of 16 bases. Germline assignment: CDR1 SGDLS and CDR2 YYNGEE. Written as DNA, the CDR3 is TGTGCCAGCAGCGGGGTTGGGGGGCTTAGCACTGAAGCTTTCTTT. Protein sequence: CASSGVGGLSTEAFF.

This clonotype was seen repeatedly, ten times or more. The chain carries TRBV12-3 or TRBV12-4 and TRBJ2-1; the match to TRBD1 covers 9 bases. CDR3 length: 15 residues. The trim removed 4 bases at V and 9 bases at J, leaving 10 bases unmatched. The chain's CDR3 is CASSWGTGNGGEQFF. The CDR3 region has the DNA TGTGCCAGCAGTTGGGGGACAGGGAATGGTGGTGAGCAGTTCTTC.

This clonotype appeared many times. The V gene is TRBV20-1, the J gene TRBJ2-5, with 10 positions matching TRBD2. Germline CDR1 DFQATT, CDR2 SNEGSKA (reference sequence). This CDR3 is built from 15 residues. The ends lost 3 bases at V and 5 bases at J; junction bases unmatched: 9. CDR3 coding DNA: TGCAGTGCTAGCCGCCTAGCGGGAGAGTCTGAGACCCAGTACTTC. Protein sequence: CSASRLAGESETQYF.

This clonotype was seen only a few times. The rearrangement uses TRBV14 and TRBJ2-3, with D perhaps TRBD2 (7 bases). Germline CDR1 is SGHDN and CDR2 is FVKESK. The germline V and J ends were trimmed by 3 bases and 1 base, with 14 bases remaining between them. The CDR3 is 16 amino acids. The CDR3 region has the DNA TGTGCCAGCAGCCAGCGGGGGCCTGGCGGCACAGATACGCAGTATTTT. Translation gives CASSQRGPGGTDTQYF.

The chain joins TRBV20-1 to TRBJ2-4; tentatively, D is TRBD1 (6 bases). The CDR3 is made up of 16 amino acids. V dropped 1 base and J dropped 6 bases, with 19 bases sitting between them. The germline CDR1 and CDR2 sequences are DFQATT and SNEGSKA (reference sequence). CDR3 in DNA: TGCAGTGCTAGAGCTCAAGGACAGTTTAACCTAAACATTCAGTACTTC. It specifies CSARAQGQFNLNIQYF.

At least ten counts were recorded for this clonotype. CDR3 DNA: TGTGCCAGCAGACCGGGACAGGCCTCTGGGACCCAGTACTTC. Translated: CASRPGQASGTQYF. The V and J genes are TRBV9 and TRBJ2-5; 8 bases are a match to TRBD1. The germline V gene encodes CDR1 SGDLS and CDR2 YYNGEE. Germline trimming cut 5 bases from V and 7 bases from J; bases unmatched to any gene: 10. CDR3 length: 14 amino acids.

This clonotype turned up a few times. The rearrangement uses TRBV20-1 and TRBJ2-4; 9 bases agree with TRBD1. Germline V gene data show CDR1 as DFQATT and CDR2 as SNEGSKA (reference sequence). CDR3 length: 15 amino acids. V shed 6 bases and J 7 bases; nucleotides not matched to a gene: 13. CDR3 nucleotides: TGCAGTGCCCTTGAACCACAGGGGGCTCTGAACATTCAGTACTTC. It codes for CSALEPQGALNIQYF.